This T cell receptor (beta chain) came from a study of shared clonotypes between healthy human individuals. This CDR3 is 18 amino acids long. In germline, CDR1 is SEHNR, CDR2 FQNEAQ (reference sequence). Deletions cut 2 bases from V and 0 bases from J, with 14 bases between. Assay: immunoSEQ multiplex PCR; the TCRdb copy retains only in-frame clones and omits some. Here the sample spans under 1,900,000 clones, 98% to 99% being singletons. The V gene is TRBV7-9, the J gene TRBJ2-6, with D possibly TRBD2 on 5 matching bases. Material for sequencing was naive CD4+ T cells sorted from blood. As to subset: CD45RA+ positively selected. This clonotype was obtained from a man in his thirties or forties in good health. CDR3 sequence: CASSLPRGSLSGANVLTF. As DNA, the CDR3 is TGTGCCAGCAGCTTACCAAGAGGGAGTCTCTCTGGGGCCAACGTCCTGACTTTC.